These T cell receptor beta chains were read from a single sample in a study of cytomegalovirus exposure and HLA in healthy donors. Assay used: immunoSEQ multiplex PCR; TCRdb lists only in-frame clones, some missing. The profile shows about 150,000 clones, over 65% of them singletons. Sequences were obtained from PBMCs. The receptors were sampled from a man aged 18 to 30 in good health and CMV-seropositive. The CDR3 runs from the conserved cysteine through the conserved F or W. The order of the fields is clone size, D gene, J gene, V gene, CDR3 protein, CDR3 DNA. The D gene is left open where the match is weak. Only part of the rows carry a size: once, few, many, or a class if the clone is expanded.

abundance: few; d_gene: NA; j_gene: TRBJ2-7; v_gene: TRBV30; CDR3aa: CAWAQGRSYEQYF; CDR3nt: TGTGCCTGGGCCCAGGGGCGCTCCTACGAGCAGTACTTC
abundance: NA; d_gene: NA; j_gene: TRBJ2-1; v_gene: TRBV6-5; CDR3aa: CATRDSPYNEQFF; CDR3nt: TGTGCCACCCGGGACTCCCCCTACAATGAGCAGTTCTTC
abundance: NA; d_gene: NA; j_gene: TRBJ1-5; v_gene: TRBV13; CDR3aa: CASSLRSGEDQPQHF; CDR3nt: TGTGCCAGCAGCTTAAGGTCGGGTGAGGATCAGCCCCAGCATTTT
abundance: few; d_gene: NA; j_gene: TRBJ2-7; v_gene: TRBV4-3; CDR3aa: CASSHRWAESSYEQYF; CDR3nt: TGCGCCAGCAGCCATAGATGGGCCGAGAGCTCCTACGAGCAGTACTTC
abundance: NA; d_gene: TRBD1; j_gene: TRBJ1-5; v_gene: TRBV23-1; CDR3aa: CASRPKDRSDGAQHF; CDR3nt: TGCGCCAGCAGACCCAAGGACAGGTCGGACGGGGCCCAGCATTTT
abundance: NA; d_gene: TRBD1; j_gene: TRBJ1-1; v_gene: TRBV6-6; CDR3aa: CASRGTGNTEAFF; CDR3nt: TGTGCCAGCAGGGGGACAGGGAACACTGAAGCTTTCTTT
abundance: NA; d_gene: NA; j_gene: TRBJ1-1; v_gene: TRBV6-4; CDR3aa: CASSDSSGSEAFF; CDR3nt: TGTGCCAGCAGTGACTCTAGCGGAAGTGAAGCTTTCTTT
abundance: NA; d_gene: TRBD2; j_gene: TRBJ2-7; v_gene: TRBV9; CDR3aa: CASSVGLAPYEQYF; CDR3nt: TGTGCCAGCAGCGTAGGACTAGCTCCCTACGAGCAGTACTTC
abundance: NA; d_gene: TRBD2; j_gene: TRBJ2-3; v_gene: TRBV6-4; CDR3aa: CASSDGLAGRDTQYF; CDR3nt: TGTGCCAGCAGTGACGGGTTAGCGGGGAGAGATACGCAGTATTTT
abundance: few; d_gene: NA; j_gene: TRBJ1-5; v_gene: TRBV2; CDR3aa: CASSAGTHSNQPQHF; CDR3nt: TGTGCCAGCAGTGCCGGGACACATAGCAATCAGCCCCAGCATTTT
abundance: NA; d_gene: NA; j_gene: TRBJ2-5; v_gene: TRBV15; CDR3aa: CATSRDFGGGFGTQYF; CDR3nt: TGTGCCACCAGCAGAGATTTCGGCGGGGGCTTCGGGACCCAGTACTTC
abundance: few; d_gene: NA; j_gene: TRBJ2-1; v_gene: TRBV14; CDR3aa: CASSQGDIGTLYNEQFF; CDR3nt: TGTGCCAGCAGCCAAGGGGACATCGGGACACTCTACAATGAGCAGTTCTTC
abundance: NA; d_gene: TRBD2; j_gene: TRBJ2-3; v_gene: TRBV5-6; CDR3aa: CASSFSSGTSTDTQYF; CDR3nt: TGTGCCAGCAGCTTCTCTAGCGGGACCAGCACAGATACGCAGTATTTT
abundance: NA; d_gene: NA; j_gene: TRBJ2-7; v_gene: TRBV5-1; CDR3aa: CASSHSSYEQYF; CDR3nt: TGCGCCAGCAGCCACAGCTCCTACGAGCAGTACTTC
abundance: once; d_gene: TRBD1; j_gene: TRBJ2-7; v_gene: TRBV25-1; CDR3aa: CASSELAGGGYEQYF; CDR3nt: TGTGCCAGCAGTGAGTTGGCAGGGGGTGGGTACGAGCAGTACTTC
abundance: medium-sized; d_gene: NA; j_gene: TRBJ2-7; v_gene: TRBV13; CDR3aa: CASSLRQVIYEQYF; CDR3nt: TGTGCCAGCAGCTTAAGGCAGGTGATCTACGAGCAGTACTTC
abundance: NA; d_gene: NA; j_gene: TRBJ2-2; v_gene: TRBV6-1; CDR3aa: CASTQSTRGTGELFF; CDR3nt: TGTGCCAGCACCCAATCTACCAGGGGCACCGGGGAGCTGTTTTTT
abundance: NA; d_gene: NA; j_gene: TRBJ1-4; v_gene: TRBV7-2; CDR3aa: CASSATRATNEKLFF; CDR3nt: TGTGCCAGCAGCGCGACACGAGCAACTAATGAAAAACTGTTTTTT
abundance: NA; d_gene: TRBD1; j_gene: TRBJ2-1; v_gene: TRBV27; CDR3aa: CASSFFKGASYNEQFF; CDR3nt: TGTGCCAGCAGTTTTTTTAAGGGGGCCTCCTACAATGAGCAGTTCTTC
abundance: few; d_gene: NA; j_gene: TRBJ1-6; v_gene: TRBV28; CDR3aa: CASSWTVRRSPLHF; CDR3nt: TGTGCCAGCAGTTGGACAGTTAGAAGGTCACCCCTCCACTTT
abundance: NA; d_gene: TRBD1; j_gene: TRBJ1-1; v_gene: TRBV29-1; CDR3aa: CSVGQGALGEAFF; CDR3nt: TGCAGCGTTGGACAGGGGGCCCTAGGTGAAGCTTTCTTT
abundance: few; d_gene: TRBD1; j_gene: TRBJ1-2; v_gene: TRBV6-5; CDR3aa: CASSRPGGGYTF; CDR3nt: TGTGCCAGCAGTCGGCCAGGGGGTGGCTACACCTTC
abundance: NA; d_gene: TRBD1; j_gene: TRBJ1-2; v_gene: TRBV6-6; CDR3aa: CASRGGQGSYGYTF; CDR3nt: TGTGCCAGCAGAGGCGGACAGGGATCCTATGGCTACACCTTC
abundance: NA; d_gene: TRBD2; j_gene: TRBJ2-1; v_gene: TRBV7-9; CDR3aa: CASSLGGGGFSNEQFF; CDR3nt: TGTGCCAGCAGCTTAGGGGGCGGGGGTTTTAGTAATGAGCAGTTCTTC
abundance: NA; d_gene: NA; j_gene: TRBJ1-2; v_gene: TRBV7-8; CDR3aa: CASSLGGVPNGYTF; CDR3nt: TGTGCCAGCAGCTTAGGCGGTGTCCCTAACGGCTACACCTTC
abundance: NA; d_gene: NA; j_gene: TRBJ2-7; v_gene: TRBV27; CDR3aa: CASSVSGEYYEQYF; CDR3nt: TGTGCCAGCAGTGTGTCGGGAGAATACTACGAGCAGTACTTC
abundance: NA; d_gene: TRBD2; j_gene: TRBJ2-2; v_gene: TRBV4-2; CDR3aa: CASSFGLAAITGELFF; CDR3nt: TGTGCCAGCAGCTTCGGACTAGCGGCAATCACCGGGGAGCTGTTTTTT
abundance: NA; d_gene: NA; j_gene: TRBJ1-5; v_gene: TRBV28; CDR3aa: CASSLRGSNQPQHF; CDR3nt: TGTGCCAGCAGTTTACGGGGTAGCAATCAGCCCCAGCATTTT
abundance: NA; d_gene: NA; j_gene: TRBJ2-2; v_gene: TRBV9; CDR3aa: CASSPRLGPGELFF; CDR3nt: TGTGCCAGCAGCCCCCGACTAGGGCCCGGGGAGCTGTTTTTT
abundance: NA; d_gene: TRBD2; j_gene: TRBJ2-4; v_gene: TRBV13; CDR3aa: CASSWFSGSADIQYF; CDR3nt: TGTGCCAGCAGCTGGTTTAGCGGGAGTGCTGACATTCAGTACTTC
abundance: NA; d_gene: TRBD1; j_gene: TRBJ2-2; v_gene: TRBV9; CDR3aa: CASSSRQGANTGELFF; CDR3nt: TGTGCCAGCAGCTCACGACAGGGGGCGAACACCGGGGAGCTGTTTTTT
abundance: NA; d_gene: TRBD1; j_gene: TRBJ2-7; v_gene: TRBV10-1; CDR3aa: CASSESNLGQGPREQYF; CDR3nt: TGCGCCAGCAGTGAGTCGAATCTAGGACAGGGGCCTAGGGAGCAGTACTTC
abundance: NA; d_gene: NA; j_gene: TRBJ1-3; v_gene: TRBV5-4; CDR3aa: CASSWQGPENTIYF; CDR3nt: TGTGCCAGCAGCTGGCAGGGTCCGGAAAACACCATATATTTT
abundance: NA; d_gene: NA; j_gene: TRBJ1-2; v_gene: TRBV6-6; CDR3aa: CASFRTGNPNYGYTF; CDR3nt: TGTGCCAGCTTCCGTACAGGGAATCCTAACTATGGCTACACCTTC
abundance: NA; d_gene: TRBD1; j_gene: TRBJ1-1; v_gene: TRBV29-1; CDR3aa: CSGDRGGTEAFF; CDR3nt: TGCAGCGGAGACAGGGGGGGCACTGAAGCTTTCTTT
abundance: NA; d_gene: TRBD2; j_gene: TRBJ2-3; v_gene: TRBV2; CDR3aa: CASTVERLASTDTQYF; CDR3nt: TGTGCCAGCACGGTAGAGAGACTAGCTAGCACAGATACGCAGTATTTT
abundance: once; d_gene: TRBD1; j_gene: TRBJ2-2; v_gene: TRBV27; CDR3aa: CASSSTHRGLRTGELFF; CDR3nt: TGTGCCAGCAGTTCGACCCACAGGGGGCTAAGAACCGGGGAGCTGTTTTTT
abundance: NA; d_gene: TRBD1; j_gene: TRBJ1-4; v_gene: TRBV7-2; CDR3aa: CASSPGTAGGKLFF; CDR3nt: TGTGCCAGCAGCCCCGGGACAGCCGGGGGAAAACTGTTTTTT
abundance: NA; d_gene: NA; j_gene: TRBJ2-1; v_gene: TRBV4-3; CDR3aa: CASSQDRSLGSYNEQFF; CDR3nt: TGCGCCAGCAGCCAAGATCGGAGCCTCGGCTCCTACAATGAGCAGTTCTTC
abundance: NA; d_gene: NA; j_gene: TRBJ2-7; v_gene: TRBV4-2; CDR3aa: CASSHPERTDYEQYF; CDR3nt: TGTGCCAGCAGCCACCCAGAACGGACAGACTACGAGCAGTACTTC
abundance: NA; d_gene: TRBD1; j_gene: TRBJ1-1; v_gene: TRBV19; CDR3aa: CASSKGDSIEAFF; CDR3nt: TGTGCCAGTAGTAAGGGGGACAGTATTGAAGCTTTCTTT
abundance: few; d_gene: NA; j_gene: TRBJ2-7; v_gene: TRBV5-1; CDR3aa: CASRETYEQYF; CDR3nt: TGCGCCAGCAGGGAGACCTACGAGCAGTACTTC
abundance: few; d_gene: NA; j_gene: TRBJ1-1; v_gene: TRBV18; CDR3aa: CASLGAMGNTEAFF; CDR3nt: TGTGCCAGTCTAGGGGCGATGGGGAACACTGAAGCTTTCTTT
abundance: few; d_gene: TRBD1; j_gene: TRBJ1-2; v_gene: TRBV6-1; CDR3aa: CASSEGTGAYGYTF; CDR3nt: TGTGCCAGCAGTGAAGGGACAGGGGCCTATGGCTACACCTTC
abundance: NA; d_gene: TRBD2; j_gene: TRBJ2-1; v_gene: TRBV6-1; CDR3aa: CASTPVTSARNEQFF; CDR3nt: TGTGCCAGCACTCCCGTGACTAGCGCCCGCAATGAGCAGTTCTTC
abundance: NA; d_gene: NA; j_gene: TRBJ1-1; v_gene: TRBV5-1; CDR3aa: CASSLGEGSTEAFF; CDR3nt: TGCGCCAGCAGCTTGGGAGAGGGCAGCACTGAAGCTTTCTTT
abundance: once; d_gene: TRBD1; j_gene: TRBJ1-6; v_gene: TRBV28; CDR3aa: CASSLRAGGNSPLHF; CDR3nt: TGTGCCAGCAGTTTACGAGCAGGGGGGAATTCACCCCTCCACTTT
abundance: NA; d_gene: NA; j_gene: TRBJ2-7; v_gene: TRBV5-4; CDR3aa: CASSLPSSYEQYF; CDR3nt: TGTGCCAGCAGCCTACCTAGCTCCTACGAGCAGTACTTC
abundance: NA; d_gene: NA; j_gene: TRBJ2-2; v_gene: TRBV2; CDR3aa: CASRPIGGAGGELFF; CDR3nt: TGTGCCAGCAGGCCCATTGGGGGGGCTGGCGGGGAGCTGTTTTTT
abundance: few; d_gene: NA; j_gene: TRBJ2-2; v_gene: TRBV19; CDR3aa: CASSISGDTGELFF; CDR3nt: TGTGCCAGTAGTATTTCGGGGGACACCGGGGAGCTGTTTTTT